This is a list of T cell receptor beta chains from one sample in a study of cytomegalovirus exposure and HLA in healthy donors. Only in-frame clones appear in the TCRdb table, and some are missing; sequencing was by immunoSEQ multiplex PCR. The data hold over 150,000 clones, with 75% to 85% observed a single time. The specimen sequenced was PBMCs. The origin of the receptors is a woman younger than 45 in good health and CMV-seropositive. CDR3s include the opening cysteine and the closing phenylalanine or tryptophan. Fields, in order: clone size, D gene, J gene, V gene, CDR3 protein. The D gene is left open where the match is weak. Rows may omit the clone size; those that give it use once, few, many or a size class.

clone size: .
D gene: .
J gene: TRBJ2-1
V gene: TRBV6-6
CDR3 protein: CASSYGAGLYNEQFF

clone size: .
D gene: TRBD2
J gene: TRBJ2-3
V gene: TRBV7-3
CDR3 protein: CASDLRAAGGADTQYF

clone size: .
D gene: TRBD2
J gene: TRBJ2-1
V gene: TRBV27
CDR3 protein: CASRASGRASYNEQFF

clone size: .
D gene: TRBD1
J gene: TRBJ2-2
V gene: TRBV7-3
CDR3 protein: CASSSTGGANTGELFF

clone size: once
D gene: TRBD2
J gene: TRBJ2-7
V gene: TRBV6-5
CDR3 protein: CASSYSGSGSYEQYF

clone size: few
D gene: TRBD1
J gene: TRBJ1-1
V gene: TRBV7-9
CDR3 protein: CASSYRTGTGALATEAFF

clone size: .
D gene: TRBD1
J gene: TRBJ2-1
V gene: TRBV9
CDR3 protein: CASSVGQGAYNEQFF

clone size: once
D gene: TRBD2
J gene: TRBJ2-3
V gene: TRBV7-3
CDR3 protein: CASSLFGRLAVHDTDTQYF

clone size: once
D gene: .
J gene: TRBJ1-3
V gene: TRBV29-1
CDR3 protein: CSGWTGSGNTIYF

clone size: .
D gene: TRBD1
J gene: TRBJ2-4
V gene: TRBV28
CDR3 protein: CASSLRWDRGTLAKNIQYF

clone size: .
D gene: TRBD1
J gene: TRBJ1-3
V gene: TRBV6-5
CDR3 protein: CASTMTGGSGNTIYF

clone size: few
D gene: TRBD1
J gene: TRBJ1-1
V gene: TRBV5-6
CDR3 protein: CASSFQGVNTEAFF

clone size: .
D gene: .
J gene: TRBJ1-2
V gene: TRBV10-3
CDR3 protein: CATRATTAKDYGYTF

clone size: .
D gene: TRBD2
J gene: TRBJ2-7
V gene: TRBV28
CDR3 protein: CASSLPLAGVYEQYF

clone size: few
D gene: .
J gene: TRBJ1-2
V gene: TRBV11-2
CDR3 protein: CASRLPQGSRYTF

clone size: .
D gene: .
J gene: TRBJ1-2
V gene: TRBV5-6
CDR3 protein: CASSFGTLNYGYTF

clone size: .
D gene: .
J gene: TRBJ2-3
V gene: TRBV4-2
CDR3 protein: CASSQEVGVTDTQYF

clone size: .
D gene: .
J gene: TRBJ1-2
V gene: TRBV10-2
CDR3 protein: CASSDSYWGDGYTF

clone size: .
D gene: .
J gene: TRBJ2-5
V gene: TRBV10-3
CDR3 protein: CAISDPRQLETQYF

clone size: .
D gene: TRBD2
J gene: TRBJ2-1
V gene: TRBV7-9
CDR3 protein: CASSLSGSIEQFF

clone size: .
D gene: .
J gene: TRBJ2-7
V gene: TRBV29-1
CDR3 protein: CSVEAVAGRGYEQYF

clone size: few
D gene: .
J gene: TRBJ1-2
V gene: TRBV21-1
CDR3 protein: CASKGDRNYGYTF

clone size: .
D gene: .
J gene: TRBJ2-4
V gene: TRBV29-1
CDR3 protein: CSVELGGITKNIQYF

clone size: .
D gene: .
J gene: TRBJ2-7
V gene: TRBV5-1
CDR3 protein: CASSSTRDSYEQYF

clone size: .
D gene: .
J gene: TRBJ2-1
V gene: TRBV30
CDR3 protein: CAWGALTNEQFF

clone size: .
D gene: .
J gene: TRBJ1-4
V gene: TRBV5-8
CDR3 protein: CASSLVLRLATNEKLFF

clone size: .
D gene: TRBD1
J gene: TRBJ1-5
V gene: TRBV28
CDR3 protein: CASSVPGTGGNQPQHF